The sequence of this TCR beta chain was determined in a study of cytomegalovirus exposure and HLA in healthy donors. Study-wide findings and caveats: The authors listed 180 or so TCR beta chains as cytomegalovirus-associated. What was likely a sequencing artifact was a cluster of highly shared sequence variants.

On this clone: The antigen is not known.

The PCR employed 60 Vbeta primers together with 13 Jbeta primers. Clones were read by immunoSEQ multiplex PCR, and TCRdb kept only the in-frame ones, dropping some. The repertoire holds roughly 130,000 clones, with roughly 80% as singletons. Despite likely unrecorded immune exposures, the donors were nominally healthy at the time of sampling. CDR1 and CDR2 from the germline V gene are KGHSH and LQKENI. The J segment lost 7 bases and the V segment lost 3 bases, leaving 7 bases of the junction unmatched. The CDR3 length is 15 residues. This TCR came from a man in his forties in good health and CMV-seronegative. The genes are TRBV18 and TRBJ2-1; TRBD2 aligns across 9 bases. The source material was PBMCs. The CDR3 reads CASSPLAGTGNEQFF. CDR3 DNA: TGTGCCAGCTCACCTCTAGCGGGAACTGGTAATGAGCAGTTCTTC.